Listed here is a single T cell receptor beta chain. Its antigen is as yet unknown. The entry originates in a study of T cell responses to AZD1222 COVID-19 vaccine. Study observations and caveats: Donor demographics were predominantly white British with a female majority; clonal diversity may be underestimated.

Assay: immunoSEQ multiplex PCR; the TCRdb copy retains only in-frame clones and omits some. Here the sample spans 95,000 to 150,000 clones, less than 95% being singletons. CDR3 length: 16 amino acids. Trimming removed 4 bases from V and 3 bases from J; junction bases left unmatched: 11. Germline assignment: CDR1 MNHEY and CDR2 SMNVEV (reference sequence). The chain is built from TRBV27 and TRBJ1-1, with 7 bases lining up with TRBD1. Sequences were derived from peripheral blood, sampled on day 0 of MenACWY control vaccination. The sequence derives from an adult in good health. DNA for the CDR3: TGTGCCAGCAGTTCACCGACAGGGAACTTGGACACTGAAGCTTTCTTT. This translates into CASSSPTGNLDTEAFF.